This passage covers 8 T cell receptor beta chains from one sample sequenced in a study of resident and recirculating memory T cells in vitiligo. This table comes from immunoSEQ multiplex PCR, and its TCRdb copy is limited to in-frame clones, with some not included. The table lists 55,000 to 75,000 clones, approximately 90% of them singletons. Material for sequencing was blood. These receptor sequences come from a male donor with vitiligo.

This chain uses TRBV5-4 with TRBJ1-3; D remains ambiguous. This CDR3 contains 16 residues. V lost 5 bases and J 0 bases, leaving 15 bases between the germline ends. Germline V gene data show CDR1 as SGHNT and CDR2 as YYREEE (reference sequence). The CDR3 reads CASSPKDGNSGNTIYF. The CDR3 DNA sequence: TGTGCCAGCAGTCCAAAGGACGGGAACTCTGGAAACACCATATATTTT.

The rearrangement uses TRBV6-5 and TRBJ2-3; 9 positions agree with TRBD2. The CDR3 is 13 amino acids. V gave up 5 bases and J gave up 8 bases; unmatched junction bases: 5. Germline V lookup: CDR1 MNHEY, CDR2 SVGAGI. The CDR3 region has the DNA TGTGCCAGCAGTGGAGGACTAGCGCGTACGCAGTATTTT. It translates to CASSGGLARTQYF.

The chain recombines TRBV7-8 with TRBJ2-7; 10 nucleotides align to TRBD2. V lost 10 bases and J lost 2; bases outside the gene matches: 26. Germline CDR1 SGHVS, CDR2 FQNEAQ. The CDR3 runs 20 residues. CDR3 protein: CAISLRPFISGGTGAYEQYF. The CDR3 DNA sequence: TGTGCCATCTCACTTAGGCCCTTTATTAGCGGGGGGACGGGGGCCTACGAGCAGTACTTC.

V and J are TRBV7-2 and TRBJ1-2, with a possible D match to TRBD1 (6 bases). Germline V gene lookup returns CDR1 SGHTA and CDR2 FQGNSA. The CDR3 consists of 13 residues. V lost 1 base, J lost 7 bases, and 10 bases lay in between. CDR3 amino acids: CASSLGQVSGYTF. CDR3 DNA: TGTGCCAGCAGCTTAGGACAGGTTTCTGGCTACACCTTC.

The gene calls are TRBV6-5 and TRBJ2-7, with 7 bases fitting TRBD1. Germline V gene sequence: CDR1 MNHEY, CDR2 SVGAGI. V lost 0 bases, J lost 3 bases, and 5 bases stayed unmatched. This CDR3 is 15 amino acids long. The CDR3 sequence is CASSYSSQGIYEQYF. The DNA of the CDR3 is TGTGCCAGCAGTTACTCATCACAGGGGATCTACGAGCAGTACTTC.

The chain recombines TRBV27 with TRBJ1-1; D gene uncertain. This CDR3 comprises 12 residues. V was pared by 5 bases and J by 6 bases, with 10 bases between. Germline V CDR1 and CDR2: MNHEY, SMNVEV (reference sequence). In DNA form, the CDR3 reads TGTGCCAGCAGTCTTCTAGGCGCTGAAGCTTTCTTT. It encodes CASSLLGAEAFF.

The chain recombines TRBV5-6 with TRBJ1-4, with 8 bases matching TRBD1. Germline values: CDR1 SGHDT, CDR2 YYEEEE. The length of the CDR3 is 15 residues. V trimming: 3 bases; J trimming: 8 bases; junction bases outside the gene matches: 9. The CDR3 DNA is TGTGCCAGCAGCTCAGGACAGGGACGACAAGAAAAACTGTTTTTT. Translating gives CASSSGQGRQEKLFF. Drawing the rest from reference TRBV5-6 and TRBJ1-4, the complete variable domain is DAGVTQSPTHLIKTRGQQVTLRCSPKSGHDTVSWYQQALGQGPQFIFQYYEEEERQRGNFPDRFSGHQFPNYSSELNVNALLLGDSALYLCASSSGQGRQEKLFFGSGTQLSVL.

The chain combines TRBV7-2 with TRBJ1-4, with a possible D match to TRBD1 (6 bases). V was cut by 5 bases and J by 7 bases, with 14 bases left in between. CDR3 size: 14 residues. The germline V gene encodes CDR1 SGHTA and CDR2 FQGNSA. DNA for the CDR3: TGTGCCAGCAGCCCCCGTCGGGGGGCTGAAAAACTGTTTTTT. Its translation is CASSPRRGAEKLFF.